Shown below are 18 T cell receptor beta chains from a single sample sequenced in a study of cytomegalovirus exposure and HLA in healthy donors. PCR amplification relied on 60 Vbeta primers (plus 13 Jbeta primers). Produced via immunoSEQ multiplex PCR; TCRdb's table is partial and in-frame only. Here the sample spans around 180,000 clones, 75% to 85% being singletons. The specimen was PBMCs. The source of these receptors is a woman aged 45-65 years in good health and CMV-seropositive.

The rearrangement uses TRBV7-3 and TRBJ2-7, with 8 bases lining up with TRBD2. The V gene end was trimmed by 2 bases and the J gene end by 2 bases; junction bases not matched to a gene: 5. CDR3 length equals 15 residues. Germline V gives CDR1 SGHTA, CDR2 FQGTGA. CDR3 bases: TGTGCCAGCAGCTTACAGGCGGGGGGACCCTACGAGCAGTACTTC. Protein sequence: CASSLQAGGPYEQYF.

The CDR3, as DNA: TGTGCCAGCAGTGAGCTTGGAGTCACCGAGCAGTACTTC. This translates into CASSELGVTEQYF. The chain employs TRBV2 and TRBJ2-7; no firm D call. The CDR3 consists of 13 residues. V was shortened by 3 bases and J by 6 bases, with 12 bases between the two germline ends. The germline V gene has CDR1 SNHLY and CDR2 FYNNEI.

The rearrangement links TRBV2 to TRBJ2-2; D ambiguous. This CDR3 is 15 amino acids long. V lost 4 bases and J 1 base, leaving 10 bases between the germline ends. Germline CDR1 and CDR2: SNHLY and FYNNEI. CDR3 amino acids: CASSVQVLNTGELFF. The CDR3 region has the DNA TGTGCCAGCAGTGTGCAGGTCCTGAACACCGGGGAGCTGTTTTTT.

As to this clone: Likely a read error: the CDR3 ends without its conserved phenylalanine or tryptophan. No DNA is shown, since the ends of the CDR3 on it are uncertain; the CDR3 is the one TCRdb lists. This chain joins TRBV19 and TRBJ1-2; no check of the table's D call, TRBD1, against the DNA was made. The CDR3 spans 9 residues, counting both ends. Germline V CDR1 and CDR2: LNHDA, SQIVND (reference sequence). CDR3 sequence: CASSPPYGC.

In its sample, this clone was seen once. The chain employs TRBV14 and TRBJ2-5, with a weak D call TRBD2 (6 bases). CDR1 and CDR2 from the germline V gene are SGHDN and FVKESK. CDR3 size: 15 residues. Deletions cut 3 bases from V and 5 bases from J, with 16 bases between. This CDR3 is CASSHPGRGVETQYF. In DNA form, the CDR3 reads TGTGCCAGCAGCCACCCAGGGCGGGGAGTGGAGACCCAGTACTTC. Drawing the rest from reference TRBV14 and TRBJ2-5, the complete variable domain is EAGVTQFPSHSVIEKGQTVTLRCDPISGHDNLYWYRRVMGKEIKFLLHFVKESKQDESGMPNNRFLAERTGGTYSTLKVQPAELEDSGVYFCASSHPGRGVETQYFGPGTRLLVL.

The V and J genes are TRBV10-3 and TRBJ2-1, with 9 bases lining up with TRBD1. Germline loops: CDR1 ENHRY, CDR2 SYGVKD. V shed 0 bases and J 8 bases; nucleotides not matched to a gene: 5. This CDR3 contains 15 residues. The CDR3 spells CAISESGQGSDEQFF. CDR3 bases: TGTGCCATCAGTGAGTCGGGACAGGGAAGCGATGAGCAGTTCTTC.

The CDR3 loop reads CATAGGTEAFF. For the CDR3, the DNA is TGTGCCACCGCCGGGGGAACTGAAGCTTTCTTT. This rearrangement joins TRBV15 to TRBJ1-1, with a weak D call TRBD1 (5 bases). Trimming pared 8 bases from V and 5 bases from J, leaving 9 bases between. This CDR3 comprises 11 residues. In germline, CDR1 is LNHNV, CDR2 YYDKDF (reference sequence). The entire variable domain, with the rest obtained from reference TRBV15 and TRBJ1-1, is as follows: DAMVIQNPRYQVTQFGKPVTLSCSQTLNHNVMYWYQQKSSQAPKLLFHYYDKDFNNEADTPDNFQSRRPNTSFCFLDIRSPGLGDTAMYLCATAGGTEAFFGQGTRLTVV.

This clone was observed a single time. The chain is built from TRBV7-2 and TRBJ2-7; D not resolved. The length of the CDR3 is 13 residues. Germline CDR1 and CDR2: SGHTA and FQGNSA. Trimming took off 2 bases at V and 6 bases at J, with 11 bases between the two ends. CDR3 bases: TGTGCCAGCAGCTTAAGTCCGGGTGGCGAGCAGTACTTC. Protein sequence: CASSLSPGGEQYF.

The genes are TRBV7-6 and TRBJ2-2; TRBD1 aligns across 9 bases. The CDR3 is 15 amino acids. V was clipped by 5 bases and J by 4 bases; unmatched bases: 5. Looked up from germline, CDR1 is SGHVS and CDR2 is FNYEAQ. The CDR3 sequence is CASSQRQGGTGELFF. The CDR3 region has the DNA TGTGCCAGCAGCCAAAGACAGGGGGGCACCGGGGAGCTGTTTTTT.

The gene calls are TRBV28 and TRBJ2-1; 10 bases match TRBD2. With V trimmed by 6 bases and J by 8 bases, 13 bases remained unmatched. Germline V lookup: CDR1 MDHEN, CDR2 SYDVKM. The CDR3 has 16 amino acids. As DNA, the CDR3 is TGTGCCAGCAGACTTTTTAGCGGGGGGCCTTTCTATGAGCAGTTCTTC. It specifies CASRLFSGGPFYEQFF. The full variable domain, with the rest looked up from reference TRBV28 and TRBJ2-1, is DVKVTQSSRYLVKRTGEKVFLECVQDMDHENMFWYRQDPGLGLRLIYFSYDVKMKEKGDIPEGYSVSREKKERFSLILESASTNQTSMYLCASRLFSGGPFYEQFFGPGTRLTVL.

This chain links TRBV5-8 with TRBJ1-5; 9 bases match TRBD1. CDR1 and CDR2 from the germline V gene are SGHTS and YDEGEE. This CDR3 comprises 15 residues. J lost 10 bases, V lost 4 bases, and 12 bases had no gene match. The CDR3, as DNA: TGTGCCAGCAGCGCGACGGGACAGGGATATGTTCCCCAGCATTTT. Protein product: CASSATGQGYVPQHF. Full variable domain (missing parts from reference TRBV5-8 and TRBJ1-5): EAGVTQSPTHLIKTRGQQATLRCSPISGHTSVYWYQQALGLGLQFLLWYDEGEERNRGNFPPRFSGRQFPNYSSELNVNALELEDSALYLCASSATGQGYVPQHFGDGTRLSIL.

V gene TRBV10-2 combines with J gene TRBJ2-7, with D tentatively TRBD1 (6 bases). Trimming pared 5 bases from V and 4 bases from J, leaving 12 bases between. The CDR3 is made up of 13 amino acids. Germline V gene lookup returns CDR1 WSHSY and CDR2 SAAADI. DNA for the CDR3: TGCGCCAGCAGTACAGGGTTTGGGTACGAGCAGTACTTC. Translated: CASSTGFGYEQYF.

This clone was seen just once. The rearrangement joins TRBV30 to TRBJ2-1, with D unclear. Germline V gene data show CDR1 as GTSNPN and CDR2 as SVGIG (reference sequence). Trimming left V 1 base short and J 6 bases short, with 7 bases between. The CDR3 extends over 12 amino acids. The CDR3 DNA is TGTGCCTGGAGTGCCGTGGCCAATGAGCAGTTCTTC. As protein: CAWSAVANEQFF. Looking up the rest from reference TRBV30 and TRBJ2-1 gives the full variable domain: SQTIHQWPATLVQPVGSPLSLECTVEGTSNPNLYWYRQAAGRGLQLLFYSVGIGQISSEVPQNLSASRPQDRQFILSSKKLLLSDSGFYLCAWSAVANEQFFGPGTRLTVL.

CDR3 sequence reads: CASSIKQNTEAFF. CDR3 DNA sequence: TGCGCCAGCAGCATCAAACAGAACACTGAAGCTTTCTTT. The V gene is TRBV5-1, the J gene TRBJ1-1; D remains ambiguous. The V gene's germline CDR1 is SGHRS and CDR2 YFSETQ. V lost 4 bases, J lost 1 base, and 8 bases lay in between. This CDR3 is built from 13 residues.

The chain couples TRBV9 to TRBJ2-5, with D perhaps matching TRBD2 (5 bases). The CDR3 has 18 amino acids. CDR1 and CDR2 from the germline V gene are SGDLS and YYNGEE. The V and J ends lost 0 bases and 0 bases respectively, with 18 bases between them. This chain's CDR3 is CASSVDAYGDRYQETQYF. For the CDR3, the DNA is TGTGCCAGCAGCGTAGATGCGTACGGGGATCGATACCAAGAGACCCAGTACTTC.

This rearrangement joins TRBV7-3 to TRBJ2-3; the match to TRBD1 covers 9 bases. The trim removed 3 bases at V and 4 bases at J, leaving 5 bases unmatched. CDR3 length equals 15 residues. Germline V CDR1 and CDR2: SGHTA, FQGTGA. The CDR3 nucleotides read TGTGCCAGCAGCTTGGGACAGGGTGCCTCAGATACGCAGTATTTT. Translated, it gives CASSLGQGASDTQYF.

Within the sample, this clone is medium-sized. The chain recombines TRBV5-6 with TRBJ1-1, with unresolved D. V was cut by 4 bases and J by 3 bases, with 13 bases left in between. There are 14 residues in the CDR3. CDR1 SGHDT and CDR2 YYEEEE come from the germline V gene. CDR3 in DNA: TGTGCCAGCAGCCCGGGAGATTCATACACTGAAGCTTTCTTT. It yields the protein CASSPGDSYTEAFF.

This clone was counted between two and nine times. V is TRBV20-1 and J is TRBJ1-1; D not resolved. The CDR3 sequence is 9 residues long. Trimming shortened V by 8 bases and J by 6 bases, and 7 bases separated the two germline ends. CDR1 and CDR2 from the germline V gene are DFQATT and SNEGSKA (reference sequence). The CDR3 protein is CSTQAEAFF. Here the CDR3 DNA reads TGCAGTACTCAGGCTGAAGCTTTCTTT.